This passage covers 22 T cell receptor beta chains from one sample sequenced in a study of T-cell memory formation after mild COVID-19. In TCRdb, the 5' RACE reads were re-called with MiXCR into one record per CDR3 protein. The table records approximately 340,000 distinct CDR3 sequences, 10% to 15% of them present only once. Sequenced: PBMCs or a T cell subset sorted from them (not recorded which). The origin of the receptors is a man aged 18 to 29 who had mild COVID-19 (a few samples of this study predate the infection). Cell type and time point are not known.

As to this clonotype: This may stem from a read error, because a much larger clone lies one nucleotide away. The chain carries TRBV7-9 and TRBJ2-1; 7 bases line up with TRBD1. The CDR3 is made up of 12 amino acids. Germline V gene sequence: CDR1 SEHNR, CDR2 FQNEAQ (reference sequence). V shed 8 bases, J shed 9 bases, and the junction held 7 bases outside the gene matches. CDR3 in DNA: TGTGCCAGCTGCGAAAGGGGGCGTGAGCAGTTCTTC. As protein: CASCERGREQFF.

The CDR3 coding sequence is TGTGCCAGCAGCTTAGGCTTTCTAGCGGGCCCAACCGCAGATACGCAGTATTTT. Protein: CASSLGFLAGPTADTQYF. This rearrangement joins TRBV11-2 to TRBJ2-3; 8 bases map to TRBD2. V shed 1 base and J 4 bases; nucleotides not matched to a gene: 13. Germline V gene sequence: CDR1 SGHAT, CDR2 FQNNGV. The CDR3 covers 18 residues.

There are a few counts of this clonotype. The chain joins TRBV4-2 to TRBJ2-3; TRBD2 is a possible D gene (6 bases). V dropped 1 base and J dropped 6 bases, with 17 bases sitting between them. The germline V gene has CDR1 LGHNA and CDR2 YNFKEQ. CDR3 size: 16 residues. The CDR3 loop reads CASSQGASRLVDTQYF. The DNA for the CDR3 is TGTGCCAGCAGCCAAGGGGCGTCTAGACTAGTCGATACGCAGTATTTT.

In its sample, this clonotype was seen a few times. The chain carries TRBV7-9 and TRBJ2-3, with TRBD1 as a possible D gene (6 bases). CDR1 is SEHNR and CDR2 is FQNEAQ in the germline V gene (reference sequence). The CDR3 spans 17 residues. Trimming took off 4 bases at V and 6 bases at J, with 23 bases between the two ends. For the CDR3, the DNA is TGTGCCAGCAGCTCCCCCGTGGCAGGGGATATCGCTGATACGCAGTATTTT. Protein: CASSSPVAGDIADTQYF.

This chain joins TRBV5-1 and TRBJ2-3; D is uncertain. CDR1 is SGHRS and CDR2 is YFSETQ in the germline V gene. Trimming took off 0 bases at V and 2 bases at J, with 7 bases between the two ends. The CDR3 contains 14 residues. In DNA, the CDR3 is TGCGCCAGCAGCTTGGCACTCTTCACAGATACGCAGTATTTT. It yields the protein CASSLALFTDTQYF.

The V gene is TRBV4-2, the J gene TRBJ1-5; D remains unclear. Germline V gene lookup returns CDR1 LGHNA and CDR2 YNFKEQ. This CDR3 is built from 15 residues. Trimming removed 0 bases at V and 4 bases at J, with 10 bases between. The CDR3 loop reads CASSQDRLGNQPQHF. The CDR3 DNA follows: TGTGCCAGCAGCCAAGATCGCCTCGGTAATCAGCCCCAGCATTTT.

CDR3 nucleotide sequence: TGTGCCAGCAGCCCTGACGGACTAGCGCTAGATACGCAGTATTTT. Its protein is CASSPDGLALDTQYF. The V call is TRBV28, the J call TRBJ2-3; 9 bases align to TRBD2. CDR3 length: 15 amino acids. The ends lost 6 bases at V and 5 bases at J; junction bases unmatched: 9. Looked up from germline, CDR1 is MDHEN and CDR2 is SYDVKM.

This chain connects TRBV10-3 to TRBJ2-2; D is possibly TRBD1 or TRBD2 (5 bases each). From germline, CDR1 is ENHRY and CDR2 SYGVKD. Between the trimmed V and J ends, which lost 10 bases and 2 bases, there was a span of 11 bases. This CDR3 is 13 amino acids long. In DNA, the CDR3 is TGTGCCACCCGGGACGGTAACACCGGGGAGCTGTTTTTT. This codes for CATRDGNTGELFF.

This clonotype occurred a few times. CDR3 DNA sequence: TGTGCCAGCAGTTTATCAGCCAGCCTGAACACCGGGGAGCTGTTTTTT. As protein: CASSLSASLNTGELFF. This sequence joins TRBV12-3 or TRBV12-4 and TRBJ2-2; no clear D gene. The CDR3 loop spans 16 amino acids. Trimming pared 2 bases from V and 1 base from J, leaving 11 bases between.

This clonotype was picked up a small number of times. The rearrangement uses TRBV7-3 and TRBJ2-3, with 10 bases fitting TRBD2. The J segment lost 12 bases and the V segment lost 3 bases, leaving 3 bases of the junction unmatched. Germline CDR1 and CDR2: SGHTA and FQGTGA. The length of the CDR3 is 12 residues. CDR3 residues: CASSLLAGEQYF. The DNA for the CDR3 is TGTGCCAGCAGCTTGCTAGCGGGGGAACAGTATTTT.

The CDR3 DNA sequence: TGTGCCAGCAGCTTCGGTCTGAGTTCACCCCTCCACTTT. The encoded protein is CASSFGLSSPLHF. The chain has TRBV11-2 and TRBJ1-6; D gene ambiguous. Trimming stripped 3 bases from V and 9 bases from J, with 9 bases between. Germline V gives CDR1 SGHAT, CDR2 FQNNGV. There are 13 residues in the CDR3.

This clonotype showed up many times. The chain joins TRBV4-1 to TRBJ2-1; 13 positions match TRBD2. This CDR3 contains 15 residues. Germline V lookup: CDR1 MGHRA, CDR2 YSYEKL. V was clipped by 6 bases and J by 8 bases; unmatched bases: 7. The CDR3 nucleotides read TGCGCCAGCAGGCAAACTAGCGGGGGGGCTTATGAGCAGTTCTTC. This encodes CASRQTSGGAYEQFF.

This clonotype has more than one count but fewer than ten. This chain connects TRBV5-1 to TRBJ1-1; D not certain. Germline V CDR1 and CDR2: SGHRS, YFSETQ. The CDR3 length is 13 residues. Trimming stripped 0 bases from V and 7 bases from J, with 10 bases between. CDR3 sequence reads: CASSLEAGIEAFF. CDR3 bases: TGCGCCAGCAGCTTGGAGGCGGGAATTGAAGCTTTCTTT.

The rearrangement joins TRBV5-4 to TRBJ2-7; 9 positions match TRBD2. The CDR3 extends over 13 amino acids. CDR1 SGHNT and CDR2 YYREEE come from the germline V gene (reference sequence). V gave up 9 bases and J gave up 4 bases; unmatched junction bases: 8. The CDR3 loop is CATALRGGYEQYF. The CDR3 DNA follows: TGTGCCACCGCGTTGCGGGGGGGTTACGAGCAGTACTTC.

This clonotype was picked up a small number of times. This rearrangement joins TRBV5-1 to TRBJ2-3; 9 bases fit TRBD2. This CDR3 is 15 amino acids long. The V gene's germline CDR1 is SGHRS and CDR2 YFSETQ. V shed 4 bases, J shed 3 bases, and the junction held 6 bases outside the gene matches. The CDR3 loop is CASSVQGLATDTQYF. The CDR3 nucleotides are TGCGCCAGCAGCGTACAAGGACTAGCGACAGATACGCAGTATTTT.

This sequence joins TRBV5-1 and TRBJ2-3, with 9 positions matching TRBD2. Germline V gene sequence: CDR1 SGHRS, CDR2 YFSETQ. The V segment lost 0 bases and the J segment 5 bases; nucleotides outside the gene matches: 4. This CDR3 region has 15 residues. The CDR3 nucleotides read TGCGCCAGCAGCTTGGGCGGGGGGGATGGAGATACGCAGTATTTT. Translating gives CASSLGGGDGDTQYF.

This clonotype was detected a few times. The J gene is TRBJ1-4, the V gene TRBV7-2, with 7 bases identical to TRBD1. CDR1 and CDR2 from the germline V gene are SGHTA and FQGNSA. This CDR3 has 15 residues. V was pared by 1 base and J by 6 bases, with 5 bases of the junction left unmatched. The CDR3 region is CASSLDPRGDEKLFF. CDR3 coding DNA: TGTGCCAGCAGCTTAGATCCCAGGGGGGATGAAAAACTGTTTTTT.

This clonotype was observed a handful of times. V gene TRBV7-9 combines with J gene TRBJ2-7; 7 bases line up with TRBD1. V was pared by 5 bases and J by 5 bases, with 9 bases of the junction left unmatched. The CDR3 totals 14 residues. Per germline, CDR1 SEHNR and CDR2 FQNEAQ (reference sequence). CDR3 protein: CASSPDRRVHEQYF. As DNA, the CDR3 is TGTGCCAGCAGCCCGGACAGGCGGGTGCACGAGCAGTACTTC. Drawing the rest from reference TRBV7-9 and TRBJ2-7, the complete variable domain is DTGVSQNPRHKITKRGQNVTFRCDPISEHNRLYWYRQTLGQGPEFLTYFQNEAQLEKSRLLSDRFSAERPKGSFSTLEIQRTEQGDSAMYLCASSPDRRVHEQYFGPGTRLTVT.

This chain links TRBV28 with TRBJ2-3; D call uncertain. V lost 4 bases to trimming and J lost 7 bases, with 9 bases between them. CDR1 MDHEN and CDR2 SYDVKM come from the germline V gene. The CDR3 runs 12 residues. The CDR3 here is CASSSALNTQYF. The DNA for the CDR3 is TGTGCCAGCAGTTCAGCATTAAATACGCAGTATTTT.

This clonotype was seen only a few times. This chain's CDR3 is CASSRNRVDSPLHF. The CDR3 region has the DNA TGTGCCAGCAGCCGAAACAGGGTCGACTCACCCCTCCACTTT. The chain links TRBV7-2 to TRBJ1-6; the D gene is possibly TRBD1 (6 bases). Trimming shortened V by 5 bases and J by 10 bases, and 15 bases separated the two germline ends. The CDR3 length is 14 residues. Germline values: CDR1 SGHTA, CDR2 FQGNSA. Looking up the rest from reference TRBV7-2 and TRBJ1-6 gives the full variable domain: GAGVSQSPSNKVTEKGKDVELRCDPISGHTALYWYRQSLGQGLEFLIYFQGNSAPDKSGLPSDRFSAERTGGSVSTLTIQRTQQEDSAVYLCASSRNRVDSPLHFGNGTRLTVT.

The chain uses TRBV7-2 and TRBJ1-3; 8 nucleotides match TRBD1. This CDR3 comprises 15 residues. Germline V gene lookup returns CDR1 SGHTA and CDR2 FQGNSA. The V and J ends lost 4 bases and 4 bases, in that order; junction bases with no gene match: 6. The CDR3 nucleotides are TGTGCCAGCAGCTCCCGGACAGGGTTAGGAAACACCATATATTTT. Encoded protein: CASSSRTGLGNTIYF.

This clonotype occurred many times. The chain employs TRBV5-1 and TRBJ2-2; D is uncertain. This CDR3 spans 11 amino acids. Between the trimmed V and J ends, which lost 6 bases and 9 bases, there was a span of 9 bases. From germline, CDR1 is SGHRS and CDR2 YFSETQ. The CDR3 DNA reads as TGCGCCAGCACAACGGACCGGGAGCTGTTTTTT. It codes for CASTTDRELFF.